This entry is about one T cell receptor (beta chain). The CDR3 is 14 residues long. The V gene's germline CDR1 is SQVTM and CDR2 ANQGSEA. J gave up 4 bases and V 1 base, and 3 bases lay outside the gene matches. Recruitment covered about 26 US areas and drew participants whose ages spanned roughly 18 to 89 years. In assigning cohorts, the study relied on participant-reported clinical history. The sample comes from a study of blood T cell repertoires in COVID-19. Study context: Acute and convalescent COVID-19 specimens originated in the United States, Italy and Spain.

Assay used: immunoSEQ multiplex PCR; TCRdb lists only in-frame clones, some missing. The table includes some 500,000 clones, around 89% detected once. Input material: PBMCs or T cells enriched from blood (not recorded which). This clonotype was sampled from a middle-aged woman who had recovered from COVID-19. V usage is TRBV29-1 and J usage is TRBJ1-4; 7 bases agree with TRBD1. The CDR3 DNA reads TGCAGCGTTGAAGCCGGGACAGTTAATGAAAAACTGTTTTTT. Residues: CSVEAGTVNEKLFF.